The source of this T cell receptor beta chain is a study of cytomegalovirus exposure and HLA in healthy donors. Study findings and constraints: The availability of immune exposure information extended only to CMV serostatus. Reported performance of the classifier showed diagnosis of cytomegalovirus status with high specificity and sensitivity. Later analysis showed most CMV-associated TCR beta chains appearing HLA-restricted. Altogether, some 160 TCR beta chains were recorded as cytomegalovirus-associated.

Concerning this clone itself: Its antigen is not identified.

CDR3 length: 14 residues. V lost 1 base, J lost 4 bases, and 3 bases stayed unmatched. Germline CDR1 and CDR2: SGHNT and YENEEA. Both 60 Vbeta primers and 13 Jbeta primers went into the PCR. The data were produced by immunoSEQ multiplex PCR, yet TCRdb's version contains in-frame clones alone and is incomplete. The data contain 150,000 to 200,000 clones, approximately 86% of them singletons. The genes are TRBV11-3 and TRBJ1-1; 7 nucleotides align to TRBD1. Sequencing was done on a sample of PBMCs. The clonotype originates from a woman aged 18-29 years in good health and CMV-seronegative. This CDR3 is CASSLGGQFTEAFF. The CDR3 bases are TGTGCCAGCAGCTTAGGGGGACAGTTCACTGAAGCTTTCTTT.